What follows is one T cell receptor (beta chain) and its context. Antigen: not known. The assay was immunoSEQ multiplex PCR, and TCRdb's table has in-frame clones only and misses some. The sample consists of about 1,600 clones, roughly a quarter of them appearing once. These data originate in a study of T cells in localized non-small cell lung cancer. Study-wide results and caveats: Uninvolved adjacent lung, not tumor, had the highest T cell clonality. Higher blood T cell density tracked longer overall survival. Heterogeneity cannot be ruled out, as sequencing used one tumor region only.

The CDR3 is 20 amino acids. The material was lung tumor tissue, obtained before any cancer treatment. The TCR was taken from a woman between 35 and 75 years old with stage III lung adenocarcinoma. The gene calls are TRBV12-2 and TRBJ2-4; TRBD1 reflects the table's D call only, with no check against the DNA. TRBV12-2 is an annotated pseudogene. The CDR3 region is CASRLRLQGWVERSKNIQYF. CDR3 nucleotides: TGTGCAAGTCGCTTAAGATTGCAGGGATGGGTTGAGAGGTCCAAAAACATTCAGTACTTC.